This TCR beta chain stems from a study of cytomegalovirus exposure and HLA in healthy donors (dated by TCRdb to 2017 to 2019). At the level of the whole study: An earlier analysis of roughly 570 of the donors reported 276 Gb of sequence data and 90 million to 120 million unique TCR beta sequences obtained from around 180 million T cells. In a later genetic analysis, genome-wide SNP genotypes for about three fifths of the roughly 670 donors were used, and that subset was treated as a discovery cohort. Of the 398 genotyped donors, approximately 80% were placed in the genetic ancestry cluster associated with self-reported Caucasian donors. A later analysis re-examined previously published TCR beta repertoires from more than 650 donors and added high-resolution HLA genotyping to investigate patterns of TCR occurrence. A few DR-DQ haplotypes were treated as single units for association and clustering because of strong linkage in the cohort. On average, roughly 250,000 unique TCR beta nucleotide sequences were sequenced per donor among 398 genotyped donors of the cohort, with roughly 20% of those sequences being non-productive. Using immunosequencing, the study profiled T cell repertoires from roughly 650 subjects and related those repertoires to cytomegalovirus serostatus. Besides the first cohort of 666 subjects, a separate validation cohort made up of roughly 130 different subjects was used. HLA typing covered class I and class II loci at four-digit resolution. Every repertoire in the discovery cohort had been generated on one and the same sequencing platform. The study combined high-throughput TCR immunosequencing, statistical association of individual TCRs with disease status, and machine learning to predict cytomegalovirus infection status. An early release covering roughly 640 HLA-typed donors comprised roughly 300 gigabases of sequencing data and tens of millions of unique TCR sequences. Donor age, sex, ethnicity and CMV serostatus were compiled together with the repertoire data. Rather than drawing on any new phenotypic data, the later analysis identified candidate immune exposures from TCR beta sequences and the way those sequences occurred across donors. The number of typed donors differed by locus: about 620-640 for A, B, C, DRB1 and DQB1; approximately 540 for DQA1; around 610 for DPA1; and 400 to 480 for DPB1. The study aimed to test whether signatures of past pathogen exposure could be identified by cataloging public T cell receptors. An earlier analysis of approximately 640 of the donors applied high-throughput TCR beta sequencing to assess whether each TCR beta V gene segment acted as functional or pseudogenic.

Libraries were built with the immunoSEQ multiplex PCR assay. A mixture of 60 forward primers for TCR Vbeta segments and 13 reverse primers for TCR Jbeta segments was used in the multiplex PCR. The CDR3 region of rearranged TCR beta genes was amplified from genomic DNA with a multiplex PCR assay. The Illumina HiSeq System was used to sequence the amplified TCR beta libraries as 87-base-pair reads. From the authors' description of their analysis: In a later analysis, approximately 74 million unique TCR beta chains were counted across the approximately 640 repertoires, and roughly 11 million of these chains were shared by at least two donors. Raw reads were error-corrected and collapsed into unique sequences by a nearest-neighbor algorithm in which closely related sequences were merged to remove PCR and sequencing errors. CDR3 sequences were aligned to IMGT reference sequences to assign V, D and J gene segments. For a sequence to be retained, a match of at least six nucleotides to both a V gene segment and a J gene segment was required. A rearrangement counted as productive if the CDR3 had no stop codons and remained in frame with V and J, and every other rearrangement counted as non-productive. CDR3 was defined by IMGT convention, running from the second conserved V-encoded cysteine to the conserved J-encoded phenylalanine. The earlier analysis of some 580 of the donors excluded any sequence lacking an unambiguous match to a single V gene segment. In an earlier analysis of roughly 500 of the donors, V segments were called functional above 56.7% productive rearrangements and were called segregating when the between-donor standard deviation exceeded 5%. A statistical classification framework was built to diagnose cytomegalovirus status from the catalog of TCR beta chain sequences. In a later analysis, V and J genes were assigned by comparing TCR nucleotide sequences against IMGT/GENE-DB human TR gene sequences. In a later analysis, CDR3 sequences and most-parsimonious VDJ recombination scenarios were assigned using the TCRdist pipeline. In a later analysis, each TCR beta chain was defined by its CDR3 amino acid sequence together with its V-gene family, and reads without a unique V-gene family were excluded. As a way to deal with suspected cross-contamination and a sequencing artifact, a later analysis dropped 450 to 600 nucleotide sequences that were highly shared and had low generation probability. A later analysis calculated a clonal expansion index for each public chain from normalized within-repertoire ranks of inferred template counts. In a later analysis, generation probabilities were computed with a VDJ recombination model fitted to out-of-frame rearrangements, and the resulting probabilities were checked against IGoR. A later analysis scored TCR-TCR, TCR-HLA and TCR-CMV co-occurrence with hypergeometric tests, applying a repertoire-size bias correction to TCR pairs. False discovery rates were estimated in a later analysis by permuting HLA or CMV assignments 20 times. In a later analysis, co-occurring TCRs were grouped with DBSCAN, and TCRdist sequence similarity was added when clustering was performed within HLA-allele-positive subsets. Co-occurrence clustering excluded repertoires with fewer than 30,000 or more than 120,000 public chains, plus five with anomalous nucleotide sharing. TCRdb re-hosts the immuneACCESS table, in-frame sequences only. Its copies lack some clones; in the studies checked, an unresolved V gene accounts for under half of them, and the cause for the rest is not known. V, J and clone size reflect that table, while D and trimming were determined from the DNA. The sample records about 270,000 clones, roughly 70% of which are singletons. Of the sample, approximately 2.1% is held by the ten largest clones.

The cohort consisted of some 670 healthy bone marrow donors. All cohort members were sampled while nominally healthy, although unrecorded immune exposures were likely present. The donor was CMV seronegative and belonged to the group of over 350 seronegative cohort members. Every donor gave a peripheral blood sample, and the peripheral blood mononuclear cells from that sample were used for TCR beta sequencing. The Qiagen DNeasy Blood Extraction Kit was used to extract genomic DNA from the blood cell samples. The germline V gene encodes CDR1 LNHDA and CDR2 SQIVND (reference sequence). Unmatched junction bases come to 11, with V trimmed by 7 bases and J by 6 bases. The CDR3 has 14 amino acids, counting the end cysteine and phenylalanine. Only the CDR3 part of the read is kept: 42 bases, read in frame from the first base. What the work shows at the level of the full study, not this receptor alone: While some public TCRs were present in many individuals, most TCR sequences turned up only very rarely across donors. In vitro tests confirmed that a few of the cytomegalovirus-associated TCR beta chains recognize cytomegalovirus antigens. It was suggested by the authors that the approach could potentially be generalized to other disease states and immunological phenotypes. Broadly in line with IMGT annotations, most TCR beta V segments showed up in productive rearrangements about 90% or about 30% of the time in an earlier analysis of around 550 of the donors. This cohort had only TCR beta chains sequenced, and the lack of alpha or paired-chain data limited which features could be detected. Because HLA typing was unavailable for some donors at each locus, only the typed subset was used in association tests. Some IMGT-functional V segments, including TRBV6-2 and TRBV6-3, could not be distinguished by the 87-base-pair reads and were therefore excluded. A further reported finding was that TCR beta sequences accurately predicted the HLA-A and HLA-B alleles for most subjects in the first cohort. Linkage disequilibrium might explain the correlated functional status among segregating V segments, but an unknown experimental factor could not be ruled out. The study gave a list of around 170 TCR beta chains associated with cytomegalovirus. When HLA alleles, especially DR and DQ, strongly co-occurred, attributing TCR associations to individual alleles was difficult. The sequencing pipeline was judged likely to have produced a cluster of highly shared sequence variants as a technical artifact. The classifier was reported to diagnose cytomegalovirus status with high specificity and sensitivity in both the original and validation cohorts. An association between a missense DCLRE1C variant and V-gene and J-gene trimming of TCR beta chains was found in a later genetic analysis and replicated in an independent cohort. In a later analysis, most CMV-associated TCR beta chains were found to appear HLA-restricted, with HLA associations seemingly driven largely by CMV exposure. According to a later analysis, TCR association rates differed among HLA loci, with DRB1 alleles showing the most associated TCRs and HLA-C alleles showing the fewest. Specific HLA alleles were associated with roughly 16,000 TCR beta sequences at a false discovery rate of 0.05 in a later analysis. Compared with equally common non-associated chains, HLA-associated TCR beta chains in a later analysis were more clonally expanded and had lower generation probabilities. Roughly uniform sequencing depth across donors was assumed in presence/absence analyses, although this assumption may not hold. Compared with the roughly 700-donor mean, donors in an Asian-associated ancestry cluster had fewer N-insertions in productive TCRs, according to a later genetic analysis. According to a later analysis, parvovirus B19, influenza, CMV and Epstein-Barr virus appeared linked to several top co-occurrence clusters. Because counts were too low, seventeen rarely observed V segments, including chromosome 9 orphons, were left out of the earlier analysis of several hundred of the donors. For the cohort, immune exposure information was limited to CMV serostatus.

Turning to this clone: Its antigen has not been determined. No base-level quality is on record; no much larger clone is a single base apart.

This sequence uses TRBV19 and TRBJ1-1; 7 bases in between match TRBD1. The clonotype was recovered from a female donor in good health and CMV-seronegative. Specimen: PBMCs. The DNA is as follows: TGTGCCAGTAACTCCGACAGGGCCGGGGCTGAAGCTTTCTTT. Translated, it reads CASNSDRAGAEAFF.